A single sample gave rise to the 17 T cell receptor beta chains below, sequenced in a study of Graves' ophthalmopathy and Graves' hyperthyroidism. RNA served as the template for amplifying TCR beta CDR3 regions. Following a first-round RT-PCR that used HTBI primers, a second-round multiplex PCR was carried out. Using its own MiXCR run on the multiplex PCR reads, TCRdb lists one record per CDR3 protein. The data show approximately 380,000 distinct CDR3 sequences, 20% to 25% seen once. The source material was peripheral blood. All receptors come from a woman aged 18-35 years with stable Graves' hyperthyroidism.

The chain employs TRBV19 and TRBJ2-6, with D perhaps matching TRBD1 or TRBD2 (5 bases each). The CDR3 loop spans 17 amino acids. Trimming shortened V by 7 bases and J by 12 bases, and 28 bases separated the two germline ends. CDR1 is LNHDA and CDR2 is SQIVND in the germline V gene (reference sequence). The CDR3 protein is CASNSDYGAGGVIVLTF. CDR3 coding DNA: TGTGCCAGTAATAGCGATTACGGGGCTGGTGGGGTCATCGTCCTGACTTTC.

This clonotype was found many times. The chain joins TRBV20-1 to TRBJ1-2; 11 bases align to TRBD1. Germline V gives CDR1 DFQATT, CDR2 SNEGSKA (reference sequence). Trimming took 3 bases from V and 3 from J; bases not matched to a gene: 9. CDR3 size: 16 residues. The CDR3 DNA is TGCAGTGCTAGGCCCTCACCGGGACAGGGGGACTATGGCTACACCTTC. Its translation is CSARPSPGQGDYGYTF.

This clonotype showed up many times. The chain recombines TRBV20-1 with TRBJ2-5; 7 nucleotides agree with TRBD1. The CDR3 runs to 13 residues. The trim removed 6 bases at V and 4 bases at J, leaving 8 bases unmatched. Germline values: CDR1 DFQATT, CDR2 SNEGSKA (reference sequence). The CDR3 region has the DNA TGCAGTGCCGAGACAGGGTCGCGAGAGACCCAGTACTTC. As protein: CSAETGSRETQYF.

This clonotype was counted ten times or more. CDR3: CASTLGQGVGNQPQHF. In DNA, the CDR3 is TGTGCCAGCACTTTGGGACAGGGGGTTGGGAATCAGCCCCAGCATTTT. The rearrangement uses TRBV2 and TRBJ1-5; TRBD1 aligns across 11 bases. Trimming at V came to 7 bases and at J to 4 bases, leaving 9 bases not matched to a gene. Germline values: CDR1 SNHLY, CDR2 FYNNEI. CDR3 size: 16 residues.

The table lists this clonotype with many counts. This rearrangement joins TRBV7-2 to TRBJ2-5; D is ambiguous. This CDR3 contains 16 residues. Germline assignment: CDR1 SGHTA and CDR2 FQGNSA. The V and J ends lost 1 base and 1 base respectively, with 13 bases between them. Written as DNA, the CDR3 is TGTGCCAGCAGCTTAGGAAGGACCCTAACCCAAGAGACCCAGTACTTC. Translated, it gives CASSLGRTLTQETQYF. The whole variable domain, remainder taken from reference TRBV7-2 and TRBJ2-5, is GAGVSQSPSNKVTEKGKDVELRCDPISGHTALYWYRQSLGQGLEFLIYFQGNSAPDKSGLPSDRFSAERTGGSVSTLTIQRTQQEDSAVYLCASSLGRTLTQETQYFGPGTRLLVL.

This clonotype was detected many times. A much larger clone lies one base from this, so it may be a read error. V usage is TRBV28 and J usage is TRBJ1-2; D uncertain. The length of the CDR3 is 12 residues. The germline gives CDR1 MDHEN, CDR2 SYDVKM. Trimming cost V 3 bases and J 2 bases, with 4 bases left between them. The CDR3 region has the DNA TGTGCCAGCAGTTTGCCGAACTATGGCTACACCTTC. It encodes CASSLPNYGYTF.

The chain's CDR3 is CASSYGQETNYGYTF. The CDR3 DNA reads TGTGCCAGCAGTTACGGTCAGGAGACTAACTATGGCTACACCTTC. The rearrangement links TRBV6-5 to TRBJ1-2; D ambiguous. The CDR3 length is 15 residues. V lost 2 bases to trimming and J lost 0 bases, with 10 bases between them. The V gene's germline CDR1 is MNHEY and CDR2 SVGAGI.

The chain employs TRBV6-5 and TRBJ1-1, with TRBD1 as a possible D gene (5 bases). CDR3 length equals 11 residues. From germline, CDR1 is MNHEY and CDR2 SVGAGI. The ends were cut back, 5 bases at V and 10 bases at J, with 11 bases in the middle. This CDR3 is CASSNNGGAFF. In DNA form, the CDR3 reads TGTGCCAGCAGTAACAATGGGGGAGCTTTCTTT.

This clonotype was observed many times. Here the CDR3 DNA reads TGTGCCAGCAGTGAAGAAGCTTGGGCGGGGGCGCGCAATCAGCCCCAGCATTTT. Protein sequence: CASSEEAWAGARNQPQHF. J is TRBJ1-5 and V is TRBV6-1; D is possibly TRBD1 (6 bases). Trimming pared 1 base from V and 2 bases from J, leaving 18 bases between. CDR1 is MNHNS and CDR2 is SASEGT in the germline V gene. This CDR3 spans 18 amino acids.

Many counts were recorded for this clonotype. This chain joins TRBV29-1 and TRBJ1-2; a weak D match, TRBD1 (6 bases). V was pared by 7 bases and J by 9 bases, with 12 bases between. CDR3 length: 10 residues. Germline V gives CDR1 SQVTM, CDR2 ANQGSEA. The CDR3 DNA reads as TGCAGCGATGAGAGGGACAGCTACACCTTC. Protein product: CSDERDSYTF.

As regards this clonotype: A much larger clone is a single base away; this may be a read error. The CDR3 end shows no conserved phenylalanine or tryptophan, and so a read error is likely. This sequence joins TRBV6-1 and TRBJ2-2; D might be TRBD2 (6 bases). Germline values: CDR1 MNHNS, CDR2 SASEGT. V lost 6 bases to trimming and J lost 0 bases, with 8 bases between them. This CDR3 contains 14 residues. The CDR3 DNA sequence: TGTGCCAGCAGGCGGGACCCGAACACCGGGGAGCTGTTTGTT. This sequence encodes CASRRDPNTGELFV.

V is TRBV12-5 and J is TRBJ2-4; 12 bases map to TRBD2. The V segment lost 0 bases and the J segment 0 bases; nucleotides outside the gene matches: 15. Per germline, CDR1 LGHNT and CDR2 FRNRAP. The CDR3 sequence is 22 residues long. CDR3 DNA sequence: TGTGCTAGTGGTTTGGTAGTACAGGCCGGGACTAGCGGGCTTCTAGCCAAAAACATTCAGTACTTC. Residues: CASGLVVQAGTSGLLAKNIQYF.

This clonotype was observed a few times. The chain uses TRBV12-3 or TRBV12-4 and TRBJ2-7; 8 nucleotides line up with TRBD1. The J segment lost 3 bases and the V segment lost 3 bases, leaving 10 bases of the junction unmatched. The CDR3 consists of 16 residues. DNA of the CDR3: TGTGCCAGCAGTTTCAGGGGGCGAGCTTCTGACTACGAGCAGTACTTC. Translated, it gives CASSFRGRASDYEQYF.

This clonotype turned up a few times. The chain employs TRBV20-1 and TRBJ2-5; D is possibly TRBD1 or TRBD2 (5 bases each). CDR3 length: 14 amino acids. V was pared by 2 bases and J by 4 bases, with 14 bases between. Germline V lookup: CDR1 DFQATT, CDR2 SNEGSKA (reference sequence). CDR3 amino acids: CSARSAKGTETQYF. The CDR3 coding sequence is TGCAGTGCTAGATCAGCGAAGGGGACAGAGACCCAGTACTTC.

The rearrangement joins TRBV11-1 to TRBJ1-1; D possibly corresponds to TRBD1 (6 bases). The CDR3 is made up of 12 amino acids. Trimming cost V 11 bases and J 4 bases, with 14 bases left between them. The germline CDR1 and CDR2 sequences are SGHAT and FQDESV (reference sequence). The CDR3 loop is CAPREQGTEAFF. The CDR3, as DNA: TGTGCCCCTAGGGAACAGGGCACTGAAGCTTTCTTT.

The rearrangement uses TRBV20-1 and TRBJ2-7; D is possibly TRBD2 (5 bases). Looked up from germline, CDR1 is DFQATT and CDR2 is SNEGSKA (reference sequence). V lost 6 bases and J lost 4, with 13 bases in between. CDR3 length: 12 residues. The CDR3 spells CSAPSEGYEQYF. CDR3 bases: TGCAGTGCCCCCTCCGAGGGTTACGAGCAGTACTTC.

The table lists this clonotype with many counts. The chain carries TRBV12-3 or TRBV12-4 and TRBJ1-1; possible D gene TRBD1, 5 bases. The CDR3 contains 12 residues. Trimming removed 6 bases from V and 11 bases from J, with 16 bases in between. The CDR3 here is CASRLRDRGAFF. The CDR3 DNA follows: TGTGCCAGCAGATTAAGGGACCGTGGCGCTTTCTTT.